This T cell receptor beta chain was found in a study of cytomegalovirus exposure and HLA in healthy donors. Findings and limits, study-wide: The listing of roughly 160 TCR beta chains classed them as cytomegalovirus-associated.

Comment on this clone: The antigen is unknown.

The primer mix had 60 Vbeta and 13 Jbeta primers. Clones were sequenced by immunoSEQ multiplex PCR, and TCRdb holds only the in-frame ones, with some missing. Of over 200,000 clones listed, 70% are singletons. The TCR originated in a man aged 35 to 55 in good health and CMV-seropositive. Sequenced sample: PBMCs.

CDR3 nucleotides: TGTGCCAGCAGTTTGAGCAGGGCCCACGAGCAGTACTTC. Translation: CASSLSRAHEQYF. The rearrangement joins TRBV28 to TRBJ2-7; the D gene is possibly TRBD1 (5 bases). Trimming stripped 3 bases from V and 5 bases from J, with 11 bases between. Germline lookup yields CDR1 MDHEN and CDR2 SYDVKM. The CDR3 consists of 13 residues.